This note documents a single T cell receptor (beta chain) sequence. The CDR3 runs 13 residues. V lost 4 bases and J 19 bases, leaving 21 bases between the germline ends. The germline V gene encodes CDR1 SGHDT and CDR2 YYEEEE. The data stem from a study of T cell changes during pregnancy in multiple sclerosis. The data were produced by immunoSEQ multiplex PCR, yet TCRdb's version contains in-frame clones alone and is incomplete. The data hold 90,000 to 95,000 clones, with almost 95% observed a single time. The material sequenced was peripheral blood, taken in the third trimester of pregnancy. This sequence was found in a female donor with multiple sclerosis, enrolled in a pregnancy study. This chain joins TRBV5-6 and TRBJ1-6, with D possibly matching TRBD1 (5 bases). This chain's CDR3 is CASSLPGLGIPHF. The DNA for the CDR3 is TGTGCCAGCAGCCTCCCGGGACTGGGGATTCCTCACTTT.